This T cell receptor beta chain is drawn from a study of spatial heterogeneity in lung cancer. Across the whole study: Consistently, beta-chain sequences turned up in larger numbers than alpha-chain sequences did. Study results and limitations: Expanded tumor TCRs that were ubiquitous appeared in blood more at resection than follow-up.

Via MiXCR, TCRdb re-called the 5' RACE reads, giving one row per CDR3 protein. The table records more than 45,000 distinct CDR3 sequences, 5.3% of them present only once. This clonotype showed up many times. The antigen remains undetermined. Time point described: sample taken at primary tumor resection. Without sorting, whole RNA was sequenced from tumor, nontumor lung or frozen PBMC. The CDR3 covers 16 residues. Germline V gene data show CDR1 as MDHEN and CDR2 as SYDVKM. Trimming removed 2 bases from V and 3 bases from J; junction bases left unmatched: 3. The sequence derives from a male donor with early-stage non-small cell lung cancer. V is TRBV28 and J is TRBJ2-3, with 12 bases aligning to TRBD2. The sequencing here drew on PBMCs, taken at surgery. CDR3 protein: CASSLDLAGGTDTQYF. The CDR3 coding sequence is TGTGCCAGCAGTTTAGATCTAGCGGGAGGGACAGATACGCAGTATTTT.